Here is one T cell receptor (beta chain) with its context. The antigen it recognizes is unknown. No base quality values were provided; no much bigger clone lies one nucleotide off. TCRbeta CDR3 regions were amplified from genomic DNA by means of the immunoSEQ Assay, a bias-controlled multiplex PCR. The published analysis was carried out like this. The number of nucleated cells in each sample was estimated from the amplification of reference gene primers within the assay. Sequence reads were collapsed and filtered to measure the absolute abundance of every unique TCRbeta CDR3 rearrangement. For each sample, productive Simpson clonality was calculated as the square root of Simpson's diversity index over productive rearrangements. TCRdb carries this immuneACCESS record with in-frame sequences only. Its versions omit some clonotypes, under half of them owing to an unresolved V gene in the studies checked, with the rest unexplained. The V and J calls and clone size are taken from that table; D and trimming were inferred from the DNA. The sample yields tens of thousands of clones; about 85% were counted once. The ten largest clonotypes hold under 20% of the sample.

This sample was included in a study of blood T cell repertoires in COVID-19 (dated by TCRdb to the early 2020s). Study-level background: Collaborator samples came from the United States, Italy and Spain and covered acute and convalescent phases of COVID-19. The prospective study material was composed of cDNA or gDNA derived from T cells, B-cell-depleted T cells, or PBMCs. Deeply sampled blood TCRbeta repertoires from subjects exposed to, actively infected with, or recovered from COVID-19 were included in the dataset. The repertoires were released in a freely available public database intended as a resource for research on the immune response to SARS-CoV-2. Samples were obtained from the ongoing ImmuneRACE study (first 160 participants) and from roughly 1,300 subjects provided by 6 global collaborators. A de-identified subject ID, COVID-19 status, age in years and sex were almost always included in the sample metadata. Where available, HLA class I and class II types were obtained from metadata supplied by the sample provider rather than from assay-based typing.

Points the paper makes about the study in general: Clinical and demographic metadata were provided uncurated, with the amount varying by source and participant.

The collaborating institutions used their own protocols to collect whole blood in K2EDTA tubes. For TCRbeta analysis, collaborators shipped samples in one of three forms: frozen whole blood, isolated PBMCs, or DNA extracted from either of those sample types. This receptor was identified in a human donor in a cohort sampled during active COVID-19. Sequenced input: peripheral blood.

The sequenced DNA is TGTGCCAGCAGTGAACAGCGGATTAGCAATCAGCCCCAGCATTTT. It is translated as CASSEQRISNQPQHF. Rearrangement joined TRBV6-1 to TRBJ1-5, with no confidently assigned D gene. Reading the germline V gene gives CDR1 MNHNS and CDR2 SASEGT. Cut back by 2 bases and 0 bases, the V and J ends lie 8 bases apart. From the cysteine up to the phenylalanine, the CDR3 has a length of 15 residues. Just CDR3 DNA is preserved here, 45 bases in frame from base 1.